This passage covers 20 T cell receptor beta chains from one sample sequenced in a study of blood T cell repertoires in COVID-19. TCRdb's copy holds only in-frame clones and misses some; the assay was immunoSEQ multiplex PCR. The sample carries approximately 160,000 clones, 80% to 90% recorded once. Sequenced material: peripheral blood. These receptors were collected from a woman older than 75 with acute or convalescent COVID-19.

The chain uses TRBV2 and TRBJ2-1, with a possible D match to TRBD1 (5 bases). Between the trimmed V and J ends, which lost 7 bases and 0 bases, there was a span of 10 bases. This CDR3 contains 14 residues. Germline V gives CDR1 SNHLY, CDR2 FYNNEI. CDR3 amino acids: CASKTTVSYNEQFF. The CDR3 nucleotides read TGTGCCAGCAAGACGACAGTCTCCTACAATGAGCAGTTCTTC.

The chain carries TRBV18 and TRBJ1-1; D perhaps matches TRBD1 (6 bases). The CDR3 is 14 amino acids. V was pared by 3 bases and J by 7 bases, with 15 bases between. Germline CDR1 and CDR2: KGHSH and LQKENI. CDR3 sequence reads: CASSPGFRGIEAFF. DNA for the CDR3: TGTGCCAGCTCACCCGGGTTTAGGGGGATTGAAGCTTTCTTT.

The V gene is TRBV4-1, the J gene TRBJ1-1; unclear D gene. The ends were cut back, 5 bases at V and 4 bases at J, with 17 bases in the middle. Germline CDR1 MGHRA, CDR2 YSYEKL. The CDR3 has 15 amino acids. CDR3 nucleotides: TGCGCCAGCAGCGATAATGAGGGCTGGGGCACTGAAGCTTTCTTT. This translates into CASSDNEGWGTEAFF.

This chain joins TRBV6-6 and TRBJ1-4, with D unclear. Germline V gene lookup returns CDR1 MNHNY and CDR2 SVGAGI (reference sequence). The CDR3 has 12 residues. Trimming removed 9 bases from V and 6 bases from J, with 11 bases in between. In DNA, the CDR3 is TGTGCCAGTAGGGAGGGTTATGAAAAACTGTTTTTT. Protein product: CASREGYEKLFF.

This chain connects TRBV28 to TRBJ1-5; a weak D match, TRBD1 (6 bases). V lost 7 bases, J lost 3 bases, and 16 bases lay in between. The CDR3 runs to 15 residues. Germline V gene lookup returns CDR1 MDHEN and CDR2 SYDVKM. The DNA of the CDR3 is TGTGCCAGCACTCCCCTTAGGGGGTACAATCAGCCCCAGCATTTT. This encodes CASTPLRGYNQPQHF.

The genes are TRBV14 and TRBJ2-7; D is undetermined. CDR3 length equals 15 residues. Trimming left V 1 base short and J 3 bases short, with 13 bases between. Germline V gene data show CDR1 as SGHDN and CDR2 as FVKESK. CDR3 sequence (DNA): TGTGCCAGCAGCCAAGGAGTTTTACAGCTCTACGAGCAGTACTTC. The encoded protein is CASSQGVLQLYEQYF.

The chain links TRBV29-1 to TRBJ2-3; TRBD2 agrees at 15 bases. The length of the CDR3 is 18 residues. The germline V gene has CDR1 SQVTM and CDR2 ANQGSEA. With V trimmed by 0 bases and J by 1 base, 5 bases remained unmatched. CDR3: CSVEEPWTSGGGTDTQYF. The CDR3 DNA reads TGCAGCGTTGAAGAACCATGGACTAGCGGGGGGGGCACAGATACGCAGTATTTT.

This chain links TRBV11-2 with TRBJ1-1, with D perhaps matching TRBD1 (5 bases). Germline V gene lookup returns CDR1 SGHAT and CDR2 FQNNGV. This CDR3 contains 16 residues. The V and J ends lost 0 bases and 0 bases respectively, with 11 bases between them. This chain's CDR3 is CASSLDQDSLNTEAFF. The CDR3 DNA follows: TGTGCCAGCAGCTTAGATCAAGACAGTTTGAACACTGAAGCTTTCTTT.

The V call is TRBV10-1, the J call TRBJ2-7; D might be TRBD2 (5 bases). The length of the CDR3 is 19 residues. Germline values: CDR1 WNHNN, CDR2 SYGVQD (reference sequence). Trimming shortened V by 1 base and J by 2 bases, and 24 bases separated the two germline ends. CDR3: CASSEFRSRGIRGTYEQYF. The CDR3 bases are TGCGCCAGCAGTGAGTTTCGGAGCCGTGGGATCCGGGGAACCTACGAGCAGTACTTC.

The chain links TRBV3-1 (or the pseudogene TRBV3-2) to TRBJ1-2; D call uncertain. Germline V gene data show CDR1 as LGHDT and CDR2 as YNNKEL (reference sequence). The CDR3 is made up of 11 amino acids. Trimming took off 1 base at V and 8 bases at J, with 5 bases between the two ends. The CDR3 coding sequence is TGTGCCAGCAGCCAAGGAAGCGGCTACACCTTC. Amino acid sequence: CASSQGSGYTF.

The V call is TRBV5-1, the J call TRBJ2-6; D possibly corresponds to TRBD2 (6 bases). CDR1 and CDR2 (germline): SGHRS, YFSETQ. Trimming stripped 0 bases from V and 0 bases from J, with 13 bases between. This CDR3 spans 18 amino acids. CDR3 amino acids: CASSLGAGISSGANVLTF. As DNA, the CDR3 is TGCGCCAGCAGCTTGGGGGCGGGAATCTCCTCTGGGGCCAACGTCCTGACTTTC.

This sequence joins TRBV6-1 and TRBJ2-7, with D perhaps TRBD2 (5 bases). The ends were cut back, 2 bases at V and 0 bases at J, with 11 bases in the middle. Looked up from germline, CDR1 is MNHNS and CDR2 is SASEGT. The CDR3 consists of 15 residues. Written as DNA, the CDR3 is TGTGCCAGCAGTGAAATGCGGGCAGCCTCCTACGAGCAGTACTTC. This encodes CASSEMRAASYEQYF.

The rearrangement links TRBV28 to TRBJ1-5; no clear D gene. Trimming cost V 3 bases and J 2 bases, with 8 bases left between them. The CDR3 is 14 amino acids. CDR1 and CDR2 (germline): MDHEN, SYDVKM. CDR3 protein: CASSFGRGNQPQHF. The CDR3 nucleotides read TGTGCCAGCAGTTTTGGGCGTGGCAATCAGCCCCAGCATTTT.

The chain couples TRBV19 to TRBJ1-1; TRBD1 agrees at 8 bases. V lost 5 bases, J lost 4 bases, and 12 bases stayed unmatched. Germline V gene lookup returns CDR1 LNHDA and CDR2 SQIVND (reference sequence). This CDR3 spans 16 amino acids. This CDR3 reads CASSPGQGGLGTEAFF. The CDR3 region has the DNA TGTGCCAGTAGTCCCGGACAGGGAGGATTGGGCACTGAAGCTTTCTTT.

The chain joins TRBV6-1 to TRBJ2-6; 7 bases align to TRBD1. The CDR3 is 16 amino acids. J gave up 2 bases and V 4 bases, and 5 bases lay outside the gene matches. The germline gives CDR1 MNHNS, CDR2 SASEGT. The CDR3, as DNA: TGTGCCAGCAGTGTACACAGGGGAACTGGGGCCAACGTCCTGACTTTC. It codes for CASSVHRGTGANVLTF.

The chain carries TRBV28 and TRBJ1-2, with 8 bases fitting TRBD1. Germline V gene sequence: CDR1 MDHEN, CDR2 SYDVKM. The CDR3 sequence is 13 residues long. The V segment lost 7 bases and the J segment 8 bases; nucleotides outside the gene matches: 9. For the CDR3, the DNA is TGTGCCAGCACCTCGACAGGGGAGGACGGCTACACCTTC. Its translation: CASTSTGEDGYTF.

CDR3 sequence (DNA): TGCAGTGCTAGATACTACGAGCAGTACTTC. Translated: CSARYYEQYF. The chain has TRBV20-1 and TRBJ2-7; no clear D. The CDR3 is 10 amino acids. Trimming left V 2 bases short and J 3 bases short, with 2 bases between. Germline CDR1 is DFQATT and CDR2 is SNEGSKA (reference sequence).

This clone was seen just once. The gene calls are TRBV6-6 and TRBJ2-3; D gene ambiguous. Germline V gene data show CDR1 as MNHNY and CDR2 as SVGAGI (reference sequence). Between the trimmed V and J ends, which lost 7 bases and 3 bases, there was a span of 14 bases. This CDR3 spans 14 amino acids. The CDR3 DNA reads as TGTGCCAGCACCACACGGGTACTAACAGATACGCAGTATTTT. Encoded protein: CASTTRVLTDTQYF.

J is TRBJ2-5 and V is TRBV4-2, with 10 nucleotides matching TRBD2. V was pared by 0 bases and J by 4 bases, with 8 bases of the junction left unmatched. The germline V gene has CDR1 LGHNA and CDR2 YNFKEQ. The CDR3 covers 17 residues. The CDR3 nucleotides read TGTGCCAGCAGCCAAGAGGGGGGCTCTAGCGGGAGAGAGACCCAGTACTTC. This gives the protein CASSQEGGSSGRETQYF.

The sample holds a few counts of this clone. CDR3 region: CASRPRTSGNYEQYF. The DNA of the CDR3 is TGCGCCAGCAGACCGCGGACTAGCGGGAACTACGAGCAGTACTTC. The chain links TRBV5-1 to TRBJ2-7, with 12 positions matching TRBD2. V trimming: 5 bases; J trimming: 3 bases; junction bases outside the gene matches: 6. This CDR3 is 15 amino acids long. Germline V gene data show CDR1 as SGHRS and CDR2 as YFSETQ.